A selection of T cell receptor beta chains follows, all from one sample in a study of blood T cell repertoires in COVID-19. Generated by immunoSEQ multiplex PCR, the TCRdb table keeps only in-frame clones and is missing some. Of tens of thousands of clones in the sample, 90% to 95% were seen once. Source material: peripheral blood. These receptors came from a woman older than 75 with acute or convalescent COVID-19. Both conserved end residues are part of each CDR3. D genes are given only for firm matches. Only part of the rows carry a size: once, few, many, or a class if the clone is expanded.

TRBJ1-2,TRBV19,-,-,CATRTAMIYGYTF,TGTGCCACCCGGACAGCGATGATCTATGGCTACACCTTC
TRBJ1-1,TRBV10-3,-,-,CAISTSLGRATEAFF,TGTGCCATCAGTACAAGTTTAGGGAGGGCCACTGAAGCTTTCTTT
TRBJ2-4,TRBV19,-,-,CASSTPVQGSKNIQYF,TGTGCCAGTAGTACCCCGGTGCAGGGATCCAAAAACATTCAGTACTTC
TRBJ2-7,TRBV6-5,-,-,CASSHPVSAEQYF,TGTGCCAGCAGCCACCCCGTGAGCGCCGAGCAGTACTTC
TRBJ1-1,TRBV25-1,-,-,CASSKRGYTEAFF,TGTGCCAGCAGCAAAAGGGGGTACACTGAAGCTTTCTTT
TRBJ1-1,TRBV11-2,-,-,CASSPRQNTEAFF,TGTGCCAGCAGCCCGAGGCAAAACACTGAAGCTTTCTTT
TRBJ2-3,TRBV7-6,-,-,CASSLALGTDTQYF,TGTGCCAGCAGCTTAGCTCTTGGCACAGATACGCAGTATTTT
TRBJ2-2,TRBV9,TRBD2,-,CASSLRAGRNTGELFF,TGTGCCAGCAGCCTCCGAGCGGGAAGGAACACCGGGGAGCTGTTTTTT
TRBJ2-3,TRBV6-2/TRBV6-3,TRBD2,once,CASSSAGRPTDTQYF,TGTGCCAGCAGTTCAGCCGGGAGGCCCACAGATACGCAGTATTTT
TRBJ2-1,TRBV19,-,-,CASSIPTGGWPYNEQFF,TGTGCCAGTAGTATCCCAACCGGAGGGTGGCCATACAATGAGCAGTTCTTC
TRBJ1-5,TRBV30,-,few,CAWSVRGNQPQHF,TGTGCCTGGAGTGTACGGGGCAATCAGCCCCAGCATTTT
TRBJ2-7,TRBV27,-,-,CASSSLSSYEQYF,TGTGCCAGCAGTTCCCTTTCCTCCTACGAGCAGTACTTC
TRBJ1-1,TRBV10-3,TRBD1,-,CASRGQGNTEAFF,TGTGCCAGCAGGGGGCAGGGGAACACTGAAGCTTTCTTT
TRBJ1-2,TRBV6-5,-,-,CASSLAGYYGYTF,TGTGCCAGCAGTCTCGCGGGGTACTATGGCTACACCTTC
TRBJ2-5,TRBV20-1,TRBD2,once,CSASVAGGETQYF,TGCAGTGCTAGTGTAGCGGGAGGGGAGACCCAGTACTTC
TRBJ1-1,TRBV5-6,TRBD1,-,CASSLDRDTEAFF,TGTGCCAGCAGCCTGGACAGGGACACTGAAGCTTTCTTT
TRBJ1-4,TRBV7-9,-,-,CASSLGRGEKLFF,TGTGCCAGCAGCTTAGGTCGGGGTGAAAAACTGTTTTTT
TRBJ2-7,TRBV5-8,TRBD1,-,CASSLGGTGGRAYEQYF,TGTGCCAGCAGCTTGGGGGGGACAGGGGGCAGGGCCTACGAGCAGTACTTC
TRBJ2-3,TRBV5-8,TRBD2,-,CASSFMVAGDLLHTQYF,TGTGCCAGCAGTTTTATGGTAGCGGGAGATTTACTCCATACGCAGTATTTT
TRBJ1-1,TRBV18,-,-,CASSPRLQETNTEAFF,TGTGCCAGCTCACCGAGATTACAGGAAACGAACACTGAAGCTTTCTTT
TRBJ2-1,TRBV12-5,-,-,CASTPGEVTSNEQFF,TGTGCTAGTACCCCCGGGGAAGTAACCAGCAATGAGCAGTTCTTC
TRBJ2-2,TRBV9,-,-,CASSVGTTLANTGELFF,TGTGCCAGCAGCGTAGGTACTACTCTCGCGAACACCGGGGAGCTGTTTTTT
TRBJ1-6,TRBV21-1,-,-,CASSKAPGKPGQGKDSPLHF,TGTGCCAGCAGCAAAGCGCCGGGCAAACCGGGACAGGGGAAGGATTCACCCCTCCACTTT
TRBJ2-7,TRBV27,TRBD2,-,CASSLSGLAGLSEQYF,TGTGCCAGCAGTTTATCGGGACTAGCGGGGCTCTCCGAGCAGTACTTC
TRBJ2-5,TRBV4-2,-,-,CASSQDKLAETQYF,TGTGCCAGCAGCCAAGATAAACTAGCCGAGACCCAGTACTTC
TRBJ1-2,TRBV30,-,-,CAWYRTFGGYTF,TGTGCCTGGTACCGGACTTTCGGGGGCTACACCTTC
TRBJ1-1,TRBV5-4,-,-,CASSLSRGMGNTEAFF,TGTGCCAGCAGCTTATCTCGGGGAATGGGGAACACTGAAGCTTTCTTT
TRBJ1-6,TRBV29-1,TRBD1,once,CSAGTGVNSPLHF,TGCAGCGCCGGGACAGGGGTAAATTCACCCCTCCACTTT
TRBJ2-1,TRBV6-5,TRBD2,once,CASRLTSGTYNEQFF,TGTGCCAGCAGACTTACTAGCGGGACCTACAATGAGCAGTTCTTC
TRBJ1-2,TRBV28,TRBD1,few,CASQSGTATYGYTF,TGTGCCAGCCAATCCGGGACAGCTACCTATGGCTACACCTTC
TRBJ1-1,TRBV3-1/TRBV3-2,-,-,CASGRRAGKSTEAFF,TGTGCCAGCGGGCGGAGGGCGGGGAAGAGCACTGAAGCTTTCTTT
TRBJ2-7,TRBV30,TRBD1,medium-sized,CAWSWGQVPNFYEQYF,TGTGCCTGGAGTTGGGGACAGGTCCCGAACTTCTACGAGCAGTACTTC
TRBJ2-1,TRBV19,TRBD2,-,CASSIESASGHNEQFF,TGTGCCAGTAGTATAGAATCGGCTAGCGGCCACAATGAGCAGTTCTTC
TRBJ2-1,TRBV30,TRBD2,once,CAWVGLAGGVVF,TGTGCCTGGGTTGGACTAGCGGGAGGTGTGGTCTTC
TRBJ1-1,TRBV24-1,-,-,CATSGPSGEAFF,TGTGCCACCAGTGGCCCGTCGGGTGAAGCTTTCTTT
TRBJ1-1,TRBV18,-,-,CASSDTPRMNTEAFF,TGTGCCAGCTCAGACACCCCCAGAATGAACACTGAAGCTTTCTTT
TRBJ1-6,TRBV4-2,-,once,CASSQDWSIRSPLHF,TGTGCCAGCAGCCAAGACTGGAGTATTAGGTCACCCCTCCACTTT
TRBJ2-7,TRBV27,TRBD2,-,CASSKSGVSYEQYF,TGTGCCAGCAGCAAGAGCGGGGTCTCCTACGAGCAGTACTTC
TRBJ1-5,TRBV3-1/TRBV3-2,-,-,CASSQVAGANQPQHF,TGTGCCAGCAGCCAAGTTGCAGGGGCCAATCAGCCCCAGCATTTT
TRBJ1-1,TRBV5-1,-,-,CASTPTGGMNTEAFF,TGCGCCAGCACCCCCACCGGGGGAATGAACACTGAAGCTTTCTTT
TRBJ2-2,TRBV5-4,TRBD1,-,CASSLARLGTGDVGELFF,TGTGCCAGCAGCTTGGCTCGTCTCGGGACAGGGGATGTCGGGGAGCTGTTTTTT
TRBJ1-2,TRBV2,-,-,CASSPPGNYGYTF,TGTGCCAGCAGTCCACCAGGAAACTATGGCTACACCTTC
TRBJ2-5,TRBV7-9,-,-,CASSLVALEETQYF,TGTGCCAGCAGCTTAGTGGCCCTAGAAGAGACCCAGTACTTC
TRBJ1-5,TRBV30,TRBD1,once,CAWRTGGAGHSNQPQHF,TGTGCCTGGAGGACAGGGGGCGCGGGACATAGCAATCAGCCCCAGCATTTT
TRBJ2-1,TRBV7-7,-,-,CASSLSYGLPNEQFF,TGTGCCAGCAGCTTAAGCTACGGACTACCAAATGAGCAGTTCTTC
TRBJ2-7,TRBV5-1,-,-,CASSKVDGTYEQYF,TGCGCCAGCAGCAAGGTTGACGGGACCTACGAGCAGTACTTC
TRBJ1-5,TRBV6-5,-,once,CASSYTGHSNQPQHF,TGTGCCAGCAGTTATACAGGGCATAGCAATCAGCCCCAGCATTTT
TRBJ2-5,TRBV5-1,TRBD2,-,CASSLGGLAGETQYF,TGCGCCAGCAGCTTGGGGGGACTAGCTGGTGAGACCCAGTACTTC
TRBJ1-1,TRBV6-5,TRBD1,-,CASSSGTVNTEAFF,TGTGCCAGCAGTTCCGGGACAGTGAACACTGAAGCTTTCTTT
TRBJ1-6,TRBV12-3/TRBV12-4,TRBD1,-,CASKRVGRGLHF,TGTGCCAGCAAAAGGGTCGGCAGGGGGCTCCACTTT
TRBJ2-7,TRBV20-1,TRBD2,-,CSASPASGTHEQYF,TGCAGTGCTAGTCCGGCTAGCGGGACCCACGAGCAGTACTTC
TRBJ1-2,TRBV30,TRBD1,-,CAWNRQGLGYGYTF,TGTGCCTGGAATCGACAGGGGCTAGGGTATGGCTACACCTTC
TRBJ2-7,TRBV5-5,-,-,CASSLAQPEFYEQYF,TGTGCCAGCAGCTTGGCACAGCCAGAGTTCTACGAGCAGTACTTC
TRBJ1-4,TRBV19,TRBD1,-,CASSSGTGGAVTNEKLFF,TGTGCCAGTAGTTCCGGGACAGGGGGCGCGGTAACTAATGAAAAACTGTTTTTT
TRBJ1-1,TRBV6-6,TRBD1,-,CASIQGANTEAFF,TGTGCCAGCATCCAGGGGGCGAACACTGAAGCTTTCTTT
TRBJ1-4,TRBV24-1,TRBD1,-,CATSDPDRATNEKLFF,TGTGCCACCAGTGATCCGGACAGGGCAACTAATGAAAAACTGTTTTTT
TRBJ2-5,TRBV7-7,TRBD1,-,CASSFVLDRGQETQYF,TGTGCTAGCAGCTTTGTCCTGGACAGGGGCCAAGAGACCCAGTACTTC
TRBJ1-2,TRBV12-3/TRBV12-4,-,-,CASTFGGTPGYTF,TGTGCCAGCACCTTTGGAGGGACTCCCGGCTACACCTTC
TRBJ2-3,TRBV9,TRBD2,-,CASSVGRRGLAGGGADTQYF,TGTGCCAGCAGCGTAGGGAGACGCGGACTAGCGGGAGGGGGGGCAGATACGCAGTATTTT